One and the same sample provided the 22 T cell receptor beta chains below, sequenced in a study of shared clonotypes between healthy human individuals. Sequenced by immunoSEQ multiplex PCR; TCRdb stores in-frame clones only, minus some. The sample gives over a million clones, 70% to 80% of which show up once; under 0.65% is in the top ten. Source material: memory CD4+ T cells from PBMCs. Specified subset: CD45RA-negative fraction. Every receptor here comes from a man aged 18 to 30 in good health. Some clones in this sample may be carry-over from other donors' samples.

V and J are TRBV5-1 and TRBJ2-3; D gene uncertain. This CDR3 region has 15 residues. Per germline, CDR1 SGHRS and CDR2 YFSETQ. The V end lost 0 bases, the J end lost 1 base, and 9 bases lay between the germline ends. CDR3 loop: CASSLGVVGTDTQYF. Written as DNA, the CDR3 is TGCGCCAGCAGCTTGGGGGTCGTCGGCACAGATACGCAGTATTTT. Combining the CDR3 with reference TRBV5-1 and TRBJ2-3 gives the whole variable domain KAGVTQTPRYLIKTRGQQVTLSCSPISGHRSVSWYQQTPGQGLQFLFEYFSETQRNKGNFPGRFSGRQFSNSRSEMNVSTLELGDSALYLCASSLGVVGTDTQYFGPGTRLTVL.

The genes are TRBV19 and TRBJ2-7; D is undetermined. CDR3 length equals 14 residues. The germline V gene encodes CDR1 LNHDA and CDR2 SQIVND (reference sequence). V lost 7 bases and J 1 base, leaving 14 bases between the germline ends. The DNA of the CDR3 is TGTGCCAGTACAGCAAGGTTTTCGTCCTACGAGCAGTACTTC. This translates into CASTARFSSYEQYF.

The V and J genes are TRBV5-1 and TRBJ1-2; tentative D call: TRBD1 (5 bases). This CDR3 region has 13 residues. Germline CDR1 SGHRS, CDR2 YFSETQ. V was pared by 2 bases and J by 5 bases, with 10 bases between. CDR3 DNA sequence: TGCGCCAGCAGCTTCAGGGAGGGTTATGGCTACACCTTC. Translated: CASSFREGYGYTF.

The chain has TRBV7-8 and TRBJ2-7, with no clear D. The CDR3 loop spans 14 amino acids. Trimming removed 5 bases at V and 2 bases at J, with 13 bases between. Per germline, CDR1 SGHVS and CDR2 FQNEAQ. CDR3 coding DNA: TGTGCCAGCAGCGTAGGTAGCCTAGCCTACGAGCAGTACTTC. Amino acid sequence: CASSVGSLAYEQYF.

The chain recombines TRBV21-1 with TRBJ2-7; TRBD1 is taken as the D call from the table, unchecked against the DNA. TRBV21-1 is designated a pseudogene. The CDR3 has 14 residues. CDR3 sequence (DNA): TGTGCCAGCACCACCCCCACAGGGTTCAACGAGCAGTACTTC. It encodes CASTTPTGFNEQYF.

V usage is TRBV20-1 and J usage is TRBJ2-7, with D unresolved. The CDR3 extends over 10 amino acids. Germline V gene sequence: CDR1 DFQATT, CDR2 SNEGSKA (reference sequence). V was cut by 7 bases and J by 5 bases, with 9 bases left in between. In DNA form, the CDR3 reads TGCAGTGTCCCGGGCAACGAGCAGTACTTC. Protein: CSVPGNEQYF.

The chain uses TRBV28 and TRBJ1-2; TRBD1 might be the D (5 bases). This CDR3 comprises 15 residues. V was trimmed by 2 bases and J by 4 bases, leaving 14 bases between them. CDR1 and CDR2 from the germline V gene are MDHEN and SYDVKM. For the CDR3, the DNA is TGTGCCAGCAGTTTAAGTGCCGGGGGACTCTATGGCTACACCTTC. It specifies CASSLSAGGLYGYTF.

This clone was observed a handful of times. J is TRBJ2-5 and V is TRBV25-1, with D unclear. This CDR3 has 14 residues. V lost 6 bases and J lost 2, with 13 bases in between. The germline gives CDR1 MGHDK, CDR2 SYGVNS. The chain's CDR3 is CASRPPWGQETQYF. The CDR3 bases are TGTGCCAGCAGGCCGCCTTGGGGACAAGAGACCCAGTACTTC.

This clone was seen a handful of times. The rearrangement links TRBV7-9 to TRBJ2-1; D uncertain. Trimming shortened V by 4 bases and J by 10 bases, and 8 bases separated the two germline ends. The CDR3 consists of 11 residues. From germline, CDR1 is SEHNR and CDR2 FQNEAQ (reference sequence). The CDR3 protein is CASSSVLEQFF. DNA of the CDR3: TGTGCCAGCAGCTCCGTTCTCGAGCAGTTCTTC.

CDR3 nucleotide sequence: TGTGCCAGTAGTATAGATCGGACTAGCGGGGGCGATGAGCAGTTCTTC. Protein sequence: CASSIDRTSGGDEQFF. The chain is built from TRBV19 and TRBJ2-1, with 13 bases aligning to TRBD2. The germline gives CDR1 LNHDA, CDR2 SQIVND (reference sequence). This CDR3 has 16 residues. V lost 0 bases to trimming and J lost 8 bases; unmatched junction nucleotides: 4.

This rearrangement joins TRBV28 to TRBJ2-7; 10 bases are shared with TRBD1. Germline V gene sequence: CDR1 MDHEN, CDR2 SYDVKM. The CDR3 has 13 amino acids. The V segment lost 10 bases and the J segment 4 bases; nucleotides outside the gene matches: 7. CDR3 protein: CATHGTGEYEQYF. The CDR3 DNA is TGTGCCACCCATGGGACAGGGGAATACGAGCAGTACTTC.

The chain recombines TRBV5-1 with TRBJ2-7; 9 bases fit TRBD1. Trimming at V came to 4 bases and at J to 7 bases, leaving 12 bases not matched to a gene. This CDR3 contains 15 residues. The V gene's germline CDR1 is SGHRS and CDR2 YFSETQ. The CDR3 spells CASSIEQGATREQYF. CDR3 sequence (DNA): TGCGCCAGCAGCATCGAACAGGGGGCGACGAGGGAGCAGTACTTC.

The chain combines TRBV28 with TRBJ2-7, with D perhaps TRBD2 (6 bases). The CDR3 consists of 15 residues. Germline V lookup: CDR1 MDHEN, CDR2 SYDVKM. The ends were cut back, 6 bases at V and 5 bases at J, with 20 bases in the middle. The CDR3 region is CASSLGAGGVNEQYF. The DNA of the CDR3 is TGTGCCAGCAGCCTGGGCGCAGGAGGGGTCAACGAGCAGTACTTC.

The chain links TRBV6-4 to TRBJ2-5; D perhaps matches TRBD2 (5 bases). From germline, CDR1 is MRHNA and CDR2 SNTAGT. V lost 11 bases and J 2 bases, leaving 24 bases between the germline ends. The CDR3 is made up of 16 amino acids. Here the CDR3 DNA reads TGTGCCCCGGGATTTCCTGGCGGACGATCTCAAGAGACCCAGTACTTC. As protein: CAPGFPGGRSQETQYF.

The chain combines TRBV10-2 with TRBJ2-2, with 7 bases fitting TRBD2. CDR1 WSHSY and CDR2 SAAADI come from the germline V gene. This CDR3 has 15 amino acids. J was trimmed by 0 bases and V by 7 bases; bases with no gene match: 5. The CDR3 region is CASTGLVANTGELFF. The DNA for the CDR3 is TGCGCCAGCACCGGACTAGTCGCGAACACCGGGGAGCTGTTTTTT.

This chain joins TRBV28 and TRBJ2-7; D not certain. The CDR3 length is 15 residues. Per germline, CDR1 MDHEN and CDR2 SYDVKM. V lost 8 bases and J lost 0, with 17 bases in between. The chain's CDR3 is CASSETSPSSYEQYF. The CDR3 coding sequence is TGTGCCAGCTCCGAGACCAGCCCGAGCTCCTACGAGCAGTACTTC.

In this sample, this clone turned up once. The V and J genes are TRBV7-3 and TRBJ1-5; TRBD1 agrees at 8 bases. The CDR3 is 14 amino acids. V lost 5 bases and J lost 6; bases outside the gene matches: 6. Looked up from germline, CDR1 is SGHTA and CDR2 is FQGTGA. CDR3 sequence reads: CASSLGQGFQPQHF. The CDR3 DNA follows: TGTGCCAGCAGCCTCGGACAGGGATTTCAGCCCCAGCATTTT. Based on the CDR3 plus reference TRBV7-3 and TRBJ1-5, the full variable domain is GAGVSQTPSNKVTEKGKYVELRCDPISGHTALYWYRQSLGQGPEFLIYFQGTGAADDSGLPNDRFFAVRPEGSVSTLKIQRTERGDSAVYLCASSLGQGFQPQHFGDGTRLSIL.

This clone appeared a single time. The chain links TRBV2 to TRBJ2-5; a weak D match, TRBD2 (5 bases). Germline CDR1 is SNHLY and CDR2 is FYNNEI. V was clipped by 6 bases and J by 2 bases, with 16 bases between them. The CDR3 covers 15 residues. The CDR3 loop reads CASSVSGVEQETQYF. The CDR3 DNA follows: TGTGCCAGCAGCGTATCCGGGGTAGAGCAAGAGACCCAGTACTTC. The whole variable domain, filled in from reference TRBV2 and TRBJ2-5, reads EPEVTQTPSHQVTQMGQEVILRCVPISNHLYFYWYRQILGQKVEFLVSFYNNEISEKSEIFDDQFSVERPDGSNFTLKIRSTKLEDSAMYFCASSVSGVEQETQYFGPGTRLLVL.

The genes are TRBV28 and TRBJ2-1; 8 positions agree with TRBD2. This CDR3 contains 13 residues. The ends lost 2 bases at V and 15 bases at J; junction bases unmatched: 9. The germline V gene has CDR1 MDHEN and CDR2 SYDVKM. The CDR3 DNA follows: TGTGCCAGCAGTTTAGATGGGACTAGAGGTCCGTTCTTC. Translation gives CASSLDGTRGPFF.

The CDR3 sequence: CASSGDSSGANVLTF. The CDR3 DNA reads TGTGCCAGCAGCGGGGACAGCTCTGGGGCCAACGTCCTGACTTTC. This chain uses TRBV2 with TRBJ2-6; 7 nucleotides line up with TRBD1. This CDR3 region has 15 residues. V was clipped by 6 bases and J by 0 bases; unmatched bases: 2. Germline CDR1 reads SNHLY; CDR2 reads FYNNEI.

V and J are TRBV6-1 and TRBJ2-7; 13 bases align to TRBD2. CDR1 is MNHNS and CDR2 is SASEGT in the germline V gene. The CDR3 is 14 residues long. V gave up 5 bases and J gave up 6 bases; unmatched junction bases: 4. The CDR3 here is CASSTSGRVGEQYF. The CDR3 DNA reads TGTGCCAGCAGTACTAGCGGGAGGGTTGGCGAGCAGTACTTC.

The rearrangement uses TRBV6-6 and TRBJ2-5, with D hard to call. The ends were cut back, 2 bases at V and 13 bases at J, with 11 bases in the middle. The CDR3 sequence is 11 residues long. The germline gives CDR1 MNHNY, CDR2 SVGAGI (reference sequence). DNA for the CDR3: TGTGCCAGCAGTTACGGCCTCGCGTGGTACTTC. Translation: CASSYGLAWYF.